Each of the 28 T cell receptor beta chains below was sequenced from the same sample in a study of T cell repertoires in cytomegalovirus infection. These TCRs are of unknown antigen specificity. One entry per CDR3 protein results from TCRdb running MiXCR on the reads. Of about 770,000 distinct CDR3 sequences listed, almost 30% are singletons. The sequencing here drew on cultured CD8+ T cells from PBMCs, taken from culture after CMV antigen stimulation. These receptors all stem from a human donor in good health (CMV status not recorded). Some clones in this sample may be carry-over from other donors' samples.

This clonotype appeared a few times. The rearrangement uses TRBV19 and TRBJ2-6; 8 bases match TRBD1. The CDR3 sequence is 15 residues long. In germline, CDR1 is LNHDA, CDR2 SQIVND (reference sequence). For the CDR3, the DNA is TGTGCGACGGGACAGGCCTCCTCTGGGGCCAACGTCCTGACTTTC. This codes for CATGQASSGANVLTF.

The chain links TRBV10-2 to TRBJ2-7; 8 nucleotides match TRBD1. The ends lost 2 bases at V and 3 bases at J; junction bases unmatched: 3. This CDR3 region has 14 residues. Germline-derived CDR1 and CDR2 are WSHSY and SAAADI. CDR3 sequence (DNA): TGCGCCAGCAGTGAGCACGGACAGGGCTACGAGCAGTACGTC. This translates into CASSEHGQGYEQYV.

J is TRBJ2-1 and V is TRBV7-2; D may be TRBD2 (7 bases). The CDR3 runs 16 residues. V lost 1 base, J lost 9 bases, and 19 bases lay in between. Germline CDR1 reads SGHTA; CDR2 reads FQGNSA. This CDR3 reads CASSLGYGGGHTEQFF. The CDR3 bases are TGTGCCAGCAGCTTAGGTTATGGCGGGGGCCATACTGAGCAGTTCTTC.

The sample holds a few counts of this clonotype. This chain uses TRBV12-3 or TRBV12-4 with TRBJ2-3; no clear D gene. The CDR3 covers 14 residues. Trimming shortened V by 5 bases and J by 0 bases, and 9 bases separated the two germline ends. The CDR3 loop is CASSPRESTDTQYF. CDR3 nucleotides: TGTGCCAGCAGTCCGCGAGAGAGCACAGATACGCAGTATTTT.

This sequence joins TRBV5-1 and TRBJ2-3, with a tentative D call TRBD2 (5 bases). CDR1 and CDR2 from the germline V gene are SGHRS and YFSETQ. V gave up 0 bases and J gave up 3 bases, with 8 bases separating them. This CDR3 has 14 amino acids. For the CDR3, the DNA is TGCGCCAGCAGCTTGGAGGACTTAACAGATACGCAGTATTTT. It codes for CASSLEDLTDTQYF.

This clonotype turned up a few times. The V and J genes are TRBV7-6 and TRBJ2-2; the D is unclear. Germline V gene lookup returns CDR1 SGHVS and CDR2 FNYEAQ. CDR3 length equals 13 residues. With 4 bases removed from V and 7 bases from J, the gap between germline ends came to 10 bases. The CDR3 reads CASSYGFDGELFF. For the CDR3, the DNA is TGTGCCAGCAGCTACGGGTTTGACGGGGAGCTGTTTTTT.

This clonotype has more than one count but fewer than ten. This sequence joins TRBV20-1 and TRBJ1-3, with D perhaps matching TRBD1 (5 bases). Trimming removed 7 bases from V and 0 bases from J, with 19 bases in between. The CDR3 loop spans 16 amino acids. In germline, CDR1 is DFQATT, CDR2 SNEGSKA (reference sequence). Written as DNA, the CDR3 is TGCAGTGTTCCCTGGCAGGACAAATTCTCTGGAAACACCATATATTTT. This codes for CSVPWQDKFSGNTIYF.

V usage is TRBV13 and J usage is TRBJ2-7; TRBD1 matches 8 bases. The J segment lost 4 bases and the V segment lost 5 bases, leaving 13 bases of the junction unmatched. The length of the CDR3 is 16 residues. Germline CDR1 and CDR2: PRHDT and FYEKMQ (reference sequence). The CDR3 region is CASSLVDRGGRYEQYF. In DNA form, the CDR3 reads TGTGCCAGCAGCCTGGTTGACAGGGGAGGAAGGTACGAGCAGTACTTC.

The CDR3 region has the DNA TGCAGCGTTGAAGAACTAACTAACTATGGCTACACCTTC. Amino acid sequence: CSVEELTNYGYTF. V and J are TRBV29-1 and TRBJ1-2; D gene ambiguous. The germline V and J ends were trimmed by 0 bases and 0 bases, with 5 bases remaining between them. This CDR3 region has 13 residues. Per germline, CDR1 SQVTM and CDR2 ANQGSEA.

This clonotype was counted a single time. V is TRBV4-3 and J is TRBJ2-2; D tentatively fits TRBD1 or TRBD2 (6 bases each). Trimming removed 4 bases at V and 4 bases at J, with 16 bases between. The germline V gene has CDR1 LGHNA and CDR2 YSLEER. The CDR3 covers 16 residues. The CDR3 spells CASSREVGGGTGELFF. The CDR3 region has the DNA TGCGCCAGCAGCCGCGAGGTCGGGGGCGGCACCGGGGAGCTGTTTTTT.

The rearrangement uses TRBV6-2 or TRBV6-3 and TRBJ2-7, with D uncertain. Per germline, CDR1 MNHEY and CDR2 SVGEGT. The CDR3 totals 11 residues. Trimming cost V 2 bases and J 12 bases, with 11 bases left between them. The CDR3 DNA sequence: TGTGCCAGCAGTTACCTAGGGCTGTGGTACGTC. It codes for CASSYLGLWYV.

This clonotype has more than one count but fewer than ten. The rearrangement joins TRBV19 to TRBJ1-1; 11 bases match TRBD1. CDR1 LNHDA and CDR2 SQIVND come from the germline V gene (reference sequence). V shed 5 bases and J 3 bases; nucleotides not matched to a gene: 5. This CDR3 spans 15 amino acids. The CDR3 nucleotides are TGTGCCAGTAGTCCCGGGACAGGGGGATACACTGAAGCTTTCTTT. Its protein is CASSPGTGGYTEAFF.

This clonotype was detected ten times or more. The chain carries TRBV7-3 and TRBJ2-1; D gene uncertain. Germline V gene lookup returns CDR1 SGHTA and CDR2 FQGTGA. This CDR3 contains 13 residues. V was pared by 0 bases and J by 6 bases, with 6 bases between. The CDR3 coding sequence is TGTGCCAGCAGCTTAACGAGCGCCAATGAGCAGTTCTTC. This translates into CASSLTSANEQFF.

This chain uses TRBV6-2 or TRBV6-3 with TRBJ2-1; a weak D match, TRBD1 (6 bases). CDR3 size: 16 residues. The V end lost 5 bases, the J end lost 6 bases, and 20 bases lay between the germline ends. Germline V lookup: CDR1 MNHEY, CDR2 SVGEGT. In DNA form, the CDR3 reads TGTGCCAGCAGTACGCTCCCGGACAGAAGCCCCAATGAGCAGTTCTTC. It codes for CASSTLPDRSPNEQFF.

This clonotype was detected only a few times. The chain uses TRBV6-6 and TRBJ1-1; D may be TRBD1 (5 bases). The CDR3 sequence is 14 residues long. The V gene lost 5 bases and the J gene lost 4 bases, with 14 bases spanning the gap. Germline V gene lookup returns CDR1 MNHNY and CDR2 SVGAGI (reference sequence). The CDR3 DNA sequence: TGTGCCAGCAGTACCAGATACGGGGGCACTGAAGCTTTCTTT. Protein: CASSTRYGGTEAFF.

A single count supports this clonotype. The V gene is TRBV3-1, the J gene TRBJ2-5; perhaps TRBD2 as D (6 bases). This CDR3 comprises 17 residues. Trimming stripped 2 bases from V and 2 bases from J, with 18 bases between. CDR1 LGHDT and CDR2 YNNKEL come from the germline V gene (reference sequence). As DNA, the CDR3 is TGTGCCAGCAGCCAACGATCCGGGAGCAGCTTGCAAGAGACCCAGTACTTC. It specifies CASSQRSGSSLQETQYF.

The V gene is TRBV7-9, the J gene TRBJ1-1, with 8 bases matching TRBD1. The CDR3 covers 16 residues. Germline CDR1 and CDR2: SEHNR and FQNEAQ (reference sequence). V was pared by 5 bases and J by 4 bases, with 12 bases of the junction left unmatched. CDR3 DNA: TGTGCCAGCAGCCAACCCCCAGGGGGCGCCTTCACTGAAGCTTTCTTT. Protein product: CASSQPPGGAFTEAFF.

This clonotype has more than one count but fewer than ten. J is TRBJ2-5 and V is TRBV27, with a weak D call TRBD2 (6 bases). CDR1 and CDR2 from the germline V gene are MNHEY and SMNVEV (reference sequence). The CDR3 is 14 amino acids. Trimming cost V 3 bases and J 1 base, with 9 bases left between them. In DNA form, the CDR3 reads TGTGCCAGCAGTTTCGGGACTCTCCAAGAGACCCAGTACTTC. It yields the protein CASSFGTLQETQYF.

This clonotype has just a few counts. This sequence joins TRBV19 and TRBJ1-1; no clear D. Germline CDR1 is LNHDA and CDR2 is SQIVND (reference sequence). V was pared by 3 bases and J by 1 base, with 18 bases between. The CDR3 consists of 17 residues. The CDR3 is CASSMDPSAGWNTEAFF. The DNA of the CDR3 is TGTGCCAGTAGTATGGATCCCTCGGCAGGTTGGAACACTGAAGCTTTCTTT.

The chain carries TRBV27 and TRBJ1-2; 7 bases align to TRBD1. CDR1 MNHEY and CDR2 SMNVEV come from the germline V gene (reference sequence). Trimming removed 4 bases from V and 5 bases from J; junction bases left unmatched: 10. The CDR3 length is 15 residues. The CDR3 is CASSWGTVTGYGYTF. As DNA, the CDR3 is TGTGCCAGCAGTTGGGGAACCGTGACAGGGTATGGCTACACCTTC.

This clonotype was seen a few times. The V call is TRBV12-3 or TRBV12-4, the J call TRBJ1-1, with D uncertain. The CDR3 spans 12 residues. V gave up 8 bases and J gave up 4 bases, with 11 bases separating them. CDR3 in DNA: TGTGCCAGCTCCCGGTTGGTCACTGAAGCTTTCTTT. Protein sequence: CASSRLVTEAFF.

The chain recombines TRBV6-1 with TRBJ2-7; D gene ambiguous. The germline V gene encodes CDR1 MNHNS and CDR2 SASEGT. The V end lost 2 bases, the J end lost 5 bases, and 10 bases lay between the germline ends. CDR3 length equals 13 residues. The CDR3 coding sequence is TGTGCCAGCAGTGAACTGGACGGAAACGAGCAGTACTTC. This translates into CASSELDGNEQYF.

The J gene is TRBJ1-1, the V gene TRBV6-5; D gene uncertain. Deletions cut 2 bases from V and 7 bases from J, with 11 bases between. Germline V gene data show CDR1 as MNHEY and CDR2 as SVGAGI. This CDR3 has 13 residues. CDR3 in DNA: TGTGCCAGCAGTTACATCGGCAGGAATGAAGCTTTCTTT. Its translation: CASSYIGRNEAFF.

The chain joins TRBV20-1 to TRBJ2-7; tentatively, D is TRBD1 or TRBD2 (5 bases each). V was clipped by 3 bases and J by 2 bases, with 11 bases between them. Germline V gene sequence: CDR1 DFQATT, CDR2 SNEGSKA (reference sequence). CDR3 size: 13 residues. Here the CDR3 reads CSASVVGAYEQYF. The CDR3 coding sequence is TGCAGTGCTAGTGTTGTGGGGGCCTACGAGCAGTACTTC.

This clonotype has only a few counts. The chain combines TRBV6-5 with TRBJ1-4; possibly TRBD1 for D (6 bases). The V gene's germline CDR1 is MNHEY and CDR2 SVGAGI. This CDR3 is 13 amino acids long. The germline V and J ends were trimmed by 6 bases and 8 bases, with 13 bases remaining between them. The CDR3 spells CASSVGTTEKLFF. The DNA for the CDR3 is TGTGCCAGCAGCGTCGGGACAACCGAAAAACTGTTTTTT.

Remarks on this clonotype: A read error is possible here, since a much larger clone lies one base away. This chain uses TRBV7-4 with TRBJ1-2; D remains unclear. The germline gives CDR1 SGHVT, CDR2 SQSDAQ. With 7 bases removed from V and 6 bases from J, the gap between germline ends came to 18 bases. The CDR3 has 14 residues. This CDR3 reads CASTPLGGRDGYTF. DNA for the CDR3: TGTGCCAGCACCCCCCTCGGAGGGAGGGATGGCTACACCTTC.

The CDR3 coding sequence is TGTGCCAGCAGTTCACCTAGCGGGGGGGCGGTAGATACGCAGTATTTT. Its protein product is CASSSPSGGAVDTQYF. The chain is built from TRBV6-5 and TRBJ2-3; TRBD2 matches 12 bases. The V segment lost 4 bases and the J segment 5 bases; nucleotides outside the gene matches: 7. The CDR3 totals 16 residues. The germline CDR1 and CDR2 sequences are MNHEY and SVGAGI.

This clonotype was seen many times. The CDR3 region is CASSPRQALTPGELFF. In DNA form, the CDR3 reads TGTGCCAGCAGCCCTCGACAGGCCCTAACCCCCGGGGAGCTGTTTTTT. The rearrangement joins TRBV7-9 to TRBJ2-2; D is perhaps TRBD1 (6 bases). The V gene's germline CDR1 is SEHNR and CDR2 FQNEAQ (reference sequence). V was clipped by 5 bases and J by 6 bases, with 19 bases between them. The CDR3 has 16 amino acids.